These 3 T cell receptor beta chains were all obtained from the same sample, sequenced in a study of identical twins. TCRdb analysed the 5' RACE reads with MiXCR anew, one entry per CDR3 protein. The table has approximately 350,000 distinct CDR3 sequences, roughly an eighth seen once. The same sample was also used in a study of yellow fever vaccine responses in identical twins.

Specimen: CD8+ T cells sorted from blood. These receptors originate from a woman aged 18-29 years in good health.

This sequence joins TRBV27 and TRBJ2-2; D is possibly TRBD2 (5 bases). The length of the CDR3 is 14 residues. V lost 2 bases to trimming and J lost 4 bases, with 8 bases between them. Germline values: CDR1 MNHEY, CDR2 SMNVEV (reference sequence). CDR3 in DNA: TGTGCCAGCAGTTTAGCTCGGGGCACCGGGGAGCTGTTTTTT. Protein: CASSLARGTGELFF.

The chain joins TRBV5-6 to TRBJ2-7; 9 bases are a match to TRBD2. The V and J ends lost 3 bases and 6 bases, in that order; junction bases with no gene match: 7. CDR1 and CDR2 from the germline V gene are SGHDT and YYEEEE. There are 14 residues in the CDR3. The CDR3 nucleotides are TGTGCCAGCAGCTCGGCCGGGACTAGCTCCGAGCAGTACTTC. Amino acids: CASSSAGTSSEQYF.

This chain links TRBV28 with TRBJ2-3, with D possibly TRBD2 on 5 matching bases. The V gene lost 4 bases and the J gene lost 4 bases, with 12 bases spanning the gap. Germline loops: CDR1 MDHEN, CDR2 SYDVKM. CDR3 size: 14 residues. The DNA of the CDR3 is TGTGCCAGCAGTTGGGCGTCGGGATCAGATACGCAGTATTTT. Translated, it gives CASSWASGSDTQYF.